This TCR beta chain stems from a study of blood T cells in healthy people across ages. PCR was performed a second time for roughly 6 to 12 cycles using a sample-barcoded 5' primer and a J-beta primer mix. TCRdb re-derived calls from the 5' RACE reads in MiXCR, one entry per CDR3 protein. The sample consists of 600,000 or so distinct CDR3 sequences, around half of them appearing once. This CDR3 is built from 13 residues. Trimming cost V 6 bases and J 1 base, with 8 bases left between them. In germline, CDR1 is SEHNR, CDR2 FQNEAQ (reference sequence). The J gene is TRBJ2-3, the V gene TRBV7-9, with D unclear. This clonotype was sampled from a man older than 75 in good health. Sequencing input: blood. The CDR3 reads CASRSLGTDTQYF. DNA of the CDR3: TGTGCCAGCAGATCATTGGGCACAGATACGCAGTATTTT.